Detailed here is one TCR beta chain. These data are taken from a study of blood T cell repertoires in COVID-19. Overall study: There were acute and convalescent COVID-19 samples, and they came from the United States, Italy and Spain. In each case, the material was cDNA or gDNA derived from T cells, B-cell-depleted T cells, or PBMCs.

How the authors handled the data: From reference gene primer amplification, estimates of nucleated cell counts were derived. Sequenced by immunoSEQ multiplex PCR; TCRdb stores in-frame clones only, minus some. The DNA was the basis for D and trimming; V, J and clone size are from that table. The repertoire consists of about 69,000 clones, with 75% to 80% occurring once and the leading ten covering approximately 50%. In germline, CDR1 is MNHEY, CDR2 SVGAGI. CDR3 size: 11 residues. V lost 9 bases, J lost 15 bases, and 17 bases lay in between. The specimen was peripheral blood. The clonotype was recovered from a human donor in a cohort sampled during active COVID-19. V and J are TRBV6-5 and TRBJ1-4; the D gene is possibly TRBD1 (5 bases). CDR3 amino acids: CARADPGWVFF. The CDR3 nucleotides read TGTGCCAGGGCGGACCCAGGGTGGGTGTTTTTT.